These 24 T cell receptor beta chains were all obtained from the same sample, sequenced in a study of identical twins. TCRdb itself ran the 5' RACE reads through MiXCR, one entry per CDR3 protein. The repertoire consists of 450,000 to 650,000 distinct CDR3 sequences, with approximately 9.6% occurring once and the leading ten covering 3%. This sample was also put to use in a study of yellow fever vaccine responses in identical twins.

The specimen sequenced was PBMCs. These receptors were taken from a woman aged 18 to 35 in good health.

This chain uses TRBV20-1 with TRBJ2-6; tentatively, D is TRBD1 (5 bases). V was shortened by 4 bases and J by 0 bases, with 13 bases between the two germline ends. This CDR3 region has 16 residues. Germline CDR1 DFQATT, CDR2 SNEGSKA (reference sequence). Written as DNA, the CDR3 is TGCAGTGCTAAGACAGCTAGAAGCTCTGGGGCCAACGTCCTGACTTTC. Translation: CSAKTARSSGANVLTF.

The sample holds a few counts of this clonotype. The chain recombines TRBV18 with TRBJ1-5, with D unresolved. This CDR3 has 15 amino acids. Trimming shortened V by 3 bases and J by 0 bases, and 9 bases separated the two germline ends. Germline values: CDR1 KGHSH, CDR2 LQKENI. CDR3 sequence: CASSPVVNSNQPQHF. The CDR3 DNA follows: TGTGCCAGCTCACCCGTCGTGAATAGCAATCAGCCCCAGCATTTT.

This clonotype was counted a few times. J is TRBJ2-1 and V is TRBV20-1, with 7 nucleotides matching TRBD1. Germline V lookup: CDR1 DFQATT, CDR2 SNEGSKA (reference sequence). This CDR3 contains 12 residues. V was pared by 4 bases and J by 7 bases, with 4 bases of the junction left unmatched. CDR3 bases: TGCAGTGCTACCAAGACAGGGAATGAGCAGTTCTTC. Protein: CSATKTGNEQFF.

This chain links TRBV6-5 with TRBJ2-3; 8 bases are a match to TRBD2. CDR1 is MNHEY, CDR2 SVGAGI, per germline. With V trimmed by 1 base and J by 2 bases, 5 bases remained unmatched. The CDR3 consists of 16 residues. This CDR3 reads CASSYFRGGPTDTQYF. In DNA form, the CDR3 reads TGTGCCAGCAGTTACTTTCGGGGGGGGCCCACAGATACGCAGTATTTT.

This clonotype was recorded at least ten times. The chain has TRBV7-2 and TRBJ2-1; possible D gene TRBD2, 6 bases. The CDR3 loop spans 14 amino acids. CDR1 and CDR2 from the germline V gene are SGHTA and FQGNSA. V gave up 3 bases and J gave up 7 bases, with 13 bases separating them. In DNA, the CDR3 is TGTGCCAGCAGCTTTGGTCAGGGAGGAAATGAGCAGTTCTTC. Protein product: CASSFGQGGNEQFF.

Notes on this clonotype: Sequence at one end of the junction differs from germline and may be a read error. The rearrangement uses TRBV4-2 and TRBJ2-3, with TRBD2 matching over 12 bases. This CDR3 is 17 amino acids long. The germline CDR1 and CDR2 sequences are LGHNA and YNFKEQ. CDR3 nucleotides: TGTACCAGCAGCCACCCCCCTAGCGGGGGGGGCACAGATACGCAGTATTTT. As protein: CTSSHPPSGGGTDTQYF.

V and J are TRBV11-2 and TRBJ2-7; TRBD2 matches 12 bases. The CDR3 length is 16 residues. The trim removed 6 bases at V and 0 bases at J, leaving 6 bases unmatched. CDR1 is SGHAT and CDR2 is FQNNGV in the germline V gene. Here the CDR3 reads CASRGTSGWSSYEQYF. The DNA for the CDR3 is TGTGCCAGCAGGGGGACTAGCGGGTGGAGCTCCTACGAGCAGTACTTC.

This clonotype was seen at least ten times. V is TRBV19 and J is TRBJ2-3; D is unresolved. Germline CDR1 LNHDA, CDR2 SQIVND (reference sequence). The CDR3 length is 11 residues. Between the trimmed V and J ends, which lost 4 bases and 11 bases, there was a span of 10 bases. The CDR3 DNA is TGTGCCAGTAGTAACCCGCGGTGGCAGTATTTT. Translating gives CASSNPRWQYF.

This clonotype was picked up a small number of times. V usage is TRBV3-1 and J usage is TRBJ2-6; no clear D. The CDR3 has 15 residues. Trimming took 6 bases from V and 0 from J, leaving 9 bases between them. Germline CDR1 and CDR2: LGHDT and YNNKEL (reference sequence). This CDR3 reads CASSPFGSGANVLTF. The CDR3 DNA follows: TGTGCCAGCAGTCCATTCGGCTCTGGGGCCAACGTCCTGACTTTC. Supplemented by reference TRBV3-1 and TRBJ2-6, the full variable domain reads DTAVSQTPKYLVTQMGNDKSIKCEQNLGHDTMYWYKQDSKKFLKIMFSYNNKELIINETVPNRFSPKSPDKAHLNLHINSLELGDSAVYFCASSPFGSGANVLTFGAGSRLTVL.

This clonotype was detected a few times. The CDR3 sequence is CASSAGQGSAEAFF. The CDR3, as DNA: TGTGCCAGCAGTGCAGGACAGGGCTCGGCTGAAGCTTTCTTT. The chain recombines TRBV2 with TRBJ1-1; 8 bases line up with TRBD1. CDR1 SNHLY and CDR2 FYNNEI come from the germline V gene. Trimming at V came to 4 bases and at J to 6 bases, leaving 7 bases not matched to a gene. CDR3 length: 14 amino acids.

Many counts were recorded for this clonotype. The chain is built from TRBV4-1 and TRBJ2-7; unclear D gene. The V end was cut by 0 bases, the J end by 7 bases, with 16 bases between. Germline CDR1 reads MGHRA; CDR2 reads YSYEKL. This CDR3 is built from 15 residues. The CDR3 bases are TGCGCCAGCAGCCAAGAGGAGTACCGGGTCGAGGAGCAGTACTTC. Its translation: CASSQEEYRVEEQYF.

In this sample, this clonotype turned up many times. This chain joins TRBV15 and TRBJ2-2; no firm D call. The CDR3 spans 16 residues. V was cut by 1 base and J by 0 bases, with 9 bases left in between. In germline, CDR1 is LNHNV, CDR2 YYDKDF (reference sequence). The CDR3 nucleotides read TGTGCCACCAGCAGAGTAACAGCACCGAACACCGGGGAGCTGTTTTTT. Amino acids: CATSRVTAPNTGELFF.

CDR3 residues: CASSSLPGQGRFNEQFF. CDR3 nucleotides: TGTGCCAGCAGTTCATTACCGGGACAGGGTAGATTCAATGAGCAGTTCTTC. The chain recombines TRBV27 with TRBJ2-1, with 9 nucleotides matching TRBD1. The germline CDR1 and CDR2 sequences are MNHEY and SMNVEV (reference sequence). The V gene end was trimmed by 4 bases and the J gene end by 6 bases; junction bases not matched to a gene: 13. CDR3 size: 17 residues.

This clonotype was counted between two and nine times. This chain joins TRBV2 and TRBJ1-1; D possibly corresponds to TRBD1 (5 bases). Deletions cut 5 bases from V and 5 bases from J, with 12 bases between. The germline CDR1 and CDR2 sequences are SNHLY and FYNNEI. The CDR3 length is 13 residues. DNA of the CDR3: TGTGCCAGCAGTATACTAGGGGAAACTGAAGCTTTCTTT. Residues: CASSILGETEAFF.

The chain recombines TRBV29-1 with TRBJ2-1; TRBD2 matches at 10 bases. This CDR3 is built from 15 residues. Losses at the gene ends were 1 base for V and 4 bases for J; bases not matched to a gene: 4. The V gene's germline CDR1 is SQVTM and CDR2 ANQGSEA. In nucleotides, the CDR3 is TGCAGCGTTGAAGGGGGACTAGCGTTTTACAATGAGCAGTTCTTC. Protein product: CSVEGGLAFYNEQFF.

The gene calls are TRBV27 and TRBJ2-1; 8 bases agree with TRBD1. V was clipped by 6 bases and J by 10 bases; unmatched bases: 5. The CDR3 contains 12 residues. The V gene's germline CDR1 is MNHEY and CDR2 SMNVEV (reference sequence). The DNA for the CDR3 is TGTGCCAGCAGGCGGACAGGGAGGGAGCAGTTCTTC. Its translation is CASRRTGREQFF.

At least ten counts were recorded for this clonotype. The V and J genes are TRBV4-2 and TRBJ2-7; D might be TRBD2 (5 bases). The CDR3 is 13 residues long. The V gene lost 4 bases and the J gene lost 9 bases, with 16 bases spanning the gap. The germline CDR1 and CDR2 sequences are LGHNA and YNFKEQ. This CDR3 reads CASSLGEGLGQYF. The DNA for the CDR3 is TGTGCCAGCAGCCTCGGAGAGGGATTGGGGCAGTACTTC.

The rearrangement links TRBV29-1 to TRBJ2-3; TRBD2 aligns across 8 bases. The germline V gene encodes CDR1 SQVTM and CDR2 ANQGSEA. The CDR3 spans 13 residues. The V segment lost 6 bases and the J segment 4 bases; nucleotides outside the gene matches: 6. The CDR3 coding sequence is TGCAGCGTCGGGACTAGTGGCGCAGATACGCAGTATTTT. The encoded protein is CSVGTSGADTQYF.

The chain uses TRBV4-3 and TRBJ2-7, with D unclear. The CDR3 runs 14 residues. Germline V gene sequence: CDR1 LGHNA, CDR2 YSLEER. The V end lost 0 bases, the J end lost 3 bases, and 9 bases lay between the germline ends. The CDR3 loop is CASSQDWADYEQYF. The CDR3 bases are TGCGCCAGCAGCCAAGACTGGGCAGACTACGAGCAGTACTTC.

At least ten counts were recorded for this clonotype. This sequence joins TRBV7-2 and TRBJ2-2; 14 bases match TRBD2. There are 17 residues in the CDR3. CDR1 is SGHTA and CDR2 is FQGNSA in the germline V gene. V lost 1 base, J lost 10 bases, and 8 bases stayed unmatched. CDR3 coding DNA: TGTGCCAGCAGCTTAGGACTAGCGGGAGGGCCTTCTCTGGAGCTGTTTTTT. Protein: CASSLGLAGGPSLELFF. The full variable domain, rest sourced from reference TRBV7-2 and TRBJ2-2, is GAGVSQSPSNKVTEKGKDVELRCDPISGHTALYWYRQSLGQGLEFLIYFQGNSAPDKSGLPSDRFSAERTGGSVSTLTIQRTQQEDSAVYLCASSLGLAGGPSLELFFGEGSRLTVL.

This clonotype was detected many times. The V call is TRBV7-3, the J call TRBJ2-7; D might be TRBD1 or TRBD2, each matching 5 bases. Trimming took 3 bases from V and 6 from J, leaving 12 bases between them. The CDR3 sequence is 13 residues long. Germline assignment: CDR1 SGHTA and CDR2 FQGTGA. DNA for the CDR3: TGTGCCAGCAGCTTGTTATCGGGGACCGAGCAGTACTTC. It is translated as CASSLLSGTEQYF.

This clonotype was counted only a few times. The chain has TRBV7-2 and TRBJ2-3; the D gene is possibly TRBD2 (6 bases). Germline CDR1 SGHTA, CDR2 FQGNSA. This CDR3 contains 15 residues. V dropped 5 bases and J dropped 0 bases, with 12 bases sitting between them. The CDR3 spells CASSRSGQSTDTQYF. CDR3 coding DNA: TGTGCCAGCAGCCGTAGCGGCCAAAGCACAGATACGCAGTATTTT.

The rearrangement joins TRBV20-1 to TRBJ2-1; 7 positions agree with TRBD2. This CDR3 is built from 16 residues. J lost 4 bases, V lost 4 bases, and 13 bases had no gene match. Germline V CDR1 and CDR2: DFQATT, SNEGSKA (reference sequence). DNA of the CDR3: TGCAGTGCTATACGTAGGAGCGGGGCGATATACAATGAGCAGTTCTTC. Protein: CSAIRRSGAIYNEQFF.

The chain carries TRBV5-6 and TRBJ2-3; 9 bases map to TRBD1. CDR3 length: 15 amino acids. The ends lost 0 bases at V and 6 bases at J; junction bases unmatched: 5. Germline CDR1 SGHDT, CDR2 YYEEEE. The CDR3 loop reads CASSLAGQGGDTQYF. CDR3 in DNA: TGTGCCAGCAGCTTGGCGGGACAGGGTGGGGATACGCAGTATTTT.